The 30 T cell receptor beta chains given below trace back to one sample, sequenced in a study of shared clonotypes between healthy human individuals. Assay used: immunoSEQ multiplex PCR; TCRdb lists only in-frame clones, some missing. The table has 600,000 to 750,000 clones, less than 95% seen once; the top ten hold 30% to 40%. The sequenced sample was memory CD8+ T cells from PBMCs. Subset reported: CD45RO+ cells pooled with CCR7-negative TemRA cells. Receptors originate from a man between 18 and 29 years old in good health. Some clones in this sample may be carry-over from other donors' samples.

This clone was found once. The rearrangement links TRBV29-1 to TRBJ2-7; D call uncertain. Trimming shortened V by 4 bases and J by 5 bases, and 9 bases separated the two germline ends. Germline CDR1 SQVTM, CDR2 ANQGSEA. This CDR3 has 11 amino acids. This CDR3 reads CSVVYRNEQYF. CDR3 DNA: TGCAGCGTTGTTTACCGGAACGAGCAGTACTTC.

The chain joins TRBV7-9 to TRBJ1-1, with a weak D call TRBD1 (6 bases). The CDR3 has 17 residues. Trimming removed 4 bases at V and 3 bases at J, with 21 bases between. The germline gives CDR1 SEHNR, CDR2 FQNEAQ (reference sequence). The CDR3 nucleotides read TGTGCCAGCAGCTCGGACAGTTATCTCGGTCGGGACACTGAAGCTTTCTTT. This gives the protein CASSSDSYLGRDTEAFF.

As for this clone: The sample has other DNA sequences that encode this CDR3 too. The V call is TRBV9, the J call TRBJ2-7; TRBD1 agrees at 7 bases. The CDR3 runs 14 residues. CDR1 and CDR2 from the germline V gene are SGDLS and YYNGEE. The junction had 4 bases not matched to a gene; V was cut back by 0 bases and J by 4 bases. The CDR3: CASSVGGGPYEQYF. The CDR3 DNA reads TGTGCCAGCAGCGTAGGAGGGGGCCCGTACGAGCAGTACTTC.

V and J are TRBV7-8 and TRBJ2-7; D perhaps matches TRBD2 (6 bases). The CDR3 length is 16 residues. Germline V gene lookup returns CDR1 SGHVS and CDR2 FQNEAQ. Trimming stripped 5 bases from V and 5 bases from J, with 22 bases between. The CDR3 reads CASSLLGGMGFDEQYF. The DNA for the CDR3 is TGTGCCAGCAGCCTTCTTGGAGGGATGGGTTTCGACGAGCAGTACTTC.

The V call is TRBV27, the J call TRBJ2-1; D remains unclear. V lost 7 bases, J lost 7 bases, and 20 bases lay in between. The germline CDR1 and CDR2 sequences are MNHEY and SMNVEV (reference sequence). There are 15 residues in the CDR3. CDR3 sequence reads: CASTPGPAAQNEQFF. The CDR3, as DNA: TGTGCCAGCACCCCGGGTCCGGCAGCGCAGAATGAGCAGTTCTTC.

The chain recombines TRBV7-9 with TRBJ2-3, with a tentative D call TRBD2 (5 bases). The length of the CDR3 is 14 residues. The V end was cut by 2 bases, the J end by 6 bases, with 12 bases between. Germline V gives CDR1 SEHNR, CDR2 FQNEAQ (reference sequence). The CDR3 here is CASSLKRFGDTQYF. As DNA, the CDR3 is TGTGCCAGCAGCTTAAAGCGGTTCGGGGATACGCAGTATTTT.

This chain joins TRBV9 and TRBJ2-1, with 10 bases identical to TRBD2. This CDR3 has 20 residues. Germline-derived CDR1 and CDR2 are SGDLS and YYNGEE. The V segment lost 3 bases and the J segment 0 bases; nucleotides outside the gene matches: 15. CDR3 region: CASSARPGLANKRSYNEQFF. DNA of the CDR3: TGTGCCAGCAGCGCAAGACCGGGACTAGCGAACAAACGCTCCTACAATGAGCAGTTCTTC. Supplemented by reference TRBV9 and TRBJ2-1, the full variable domain reads DSGVTQTPKHLITATGQRVTLRCSPRSGDLSVYWYQQSLDQGLQFLIQYYNGEERAKGNILERFSAQQFPDLHSELNLSSLELGDSALYFCASSARPGLANKRSYNEQFFGPGTRLTVL.

The chain has TRBV7-8 and TRBJ2-6; no firm D call. V lost 1 base and J 2 bases, leaving 6 bases between the germline ends. From germline, CDR1 is SGHVS and CDR2 FQNEAQ. This CDR3 spans 15 amino acids. The CDR3 sequence: CASSLGITGANVLTF. In DNA form, the CDR3 reads TGTGCCAGCAGCTTAGGAATAACTGGGGCCAACGTCCTGACTTTC. Together with reference TRBV7-8 and TRBJ2-6, the CDR3 gives the full variable domain: GAGVSQSPRYKVAKRGQDVALRCDPISGHVSLFWYQQALGQGPEFLTYFQNEAQLDKSGLPSDRFFAERPEGSVSTLKIQRTQQEDSAVYLCASSLGITGANVLTFGAGSRLTVL.

The count of this clone is one. This rearrangement joins TRBV7-9 to TRBJ1-4; D possibly corresponds to TRBD1 (5 bases). The CDR3 has 15 residues. Germline lookup yields CDR1 SEHNR and CDR2 FQNEAQ (reference sequence). V gave up 1 base and J gave up 7 bases, with 13 bases separating them. In DNA, the CDR3 is TGTGCCAGCAGCTTAGGCGGCAGGGCGGTTGAAAAACTGTTTTTT. Translated, it gives CASSLGGRAVEKLFF.

The V and J genes are TRBV7-8 and TRBJ2-3; TRBD1 matches 9 bases. CDR1 is SGHVS and CDR2 is FQNEAQ in the germline V gene. V was pared by 2 bases and J by 2 bases, with 5 bases of the junction left unmatched. This CDR3 region has 16 residues. CDR3 nucleotide sequence: TGTGCCAGCAGCTTACGTGGACAGGGGTACACAGATACGCAGTATTTT. Residues: CASSLRGQGYTDTQYF.

The chain recombines TRBV27 with TRBJ1-4; D possibly corresponds to TRBD1 (5 bases). Germline loops: CDR1 MNHEY, CDR2 SMNVEV (reference sequence). V was shortened by 3 bases and J by 4 bases, with 15 bases between the two germline ends. This CDR3 contains 16 residues. The CDR3 spells CASSFQPPGGNEKLFF. CDR3 sequence (DNA): TGTGCCAGCAGTTTCCAACCCCCGGGGGGTAATGAAAAACTGTTTTTT.

The V call is TRBV5-1, the J call TRBJ1-2, with TRBD1 matching over 8 bases. Germline trimming cut 3 bases from V and 4 bases from J; bases unmatched to any gene: 11. The length of the CDR3 is 16 residues. The germline V gene encodes CDR1 SGHRS and CDR2 YFSETQ. The chain's CDR3 is CASSSRTGYPPYGYTF. CDR3 nucleotides: TGCGCCAGCAGCTCCAGGACAGGGTACCCTCCCTATGGCTACACCTTC. The full variable domain, completed using reference TRBV5-1 and TRBJ1-2, is KAGVTQTPRYLIKTRGQQVTLSCSPISGHRSVSWYQQTPGQGLQFLFEYFSETQRNKGNFPGRFSGRQFSNSRSEMNVSTLELGDSALYLCASSSRTGYPPYGYTFGSGTRLTVV.

CDR3 amino acids: CASNSQGEGGYTF. CDR3 nucleotide sequence: TGTGCCAGCAATAGCCAGGGGGAGGGCGGCTACACCTTC. V gene TRBV28 combines with J gene TRBJ1-2, with 7 nucleotides matching TRBD1. This CDR3 has 13 amino acids. Germline V CDR1 and CDR2: MDHEN, SYDVKM. With V trimmed by 7 bases and J by 8 bases, 10 bases remained unmatched.

The chain is built from TRBV28 and TRBJ1-3; a possible D gene is TRBD1 (6 bases). V was clipped by 6 bases and J by 0 bases, with 12 bases between them. Germline assignment: CDR1 MDHEN and CDR2 SYDVKM. The CDR3 runs to 15 residues. The CDR3 region has the DNA TGTGCCAGCAGGTTACGACAGGTCTCTGGAAACACCATATATTTT. Its translation is CASRLRQVSGNTIYF.

The chain combines TRBV29-1 with TRBJ2-7; the match to TRBD1 covers 9 bases. This CDR3 is 13 amino acids long. With 6 bases clipped from V and 5 bases from J, the junction kept 8 bases outside the gene matches. Germline V gene data show CDR1 as SQVTM and CDR2 as ANQGSEA. DNA of the CDR3: TGCAGCGTGGGGACAGGGAGGAAGAACGAGCAGTACTTC. It specifies CSVGTGRKNEQYF.

The V and J genes are TRBV19 and TRBJ2-1, with 10 bases identical to TRBD1. The J segment lost 1 base and the V segment lost 3 bases, leaving 6 bases of the junction unmatched. Germline V CDR1 and CDR2: LNHDA, SQIVND (reference sequence). The CDR3 runs to 17 residues. The CDR3 here is CASSMTTGGKSYNEQFF. The CDR3 coding sequence is TGTGCCAGTAGTATGACGACAGGGGGCAAGTCCTACAATGAGCAGTTCTTC. The full variable domain, in which reference TRBV19 and TRBJ2-1 provide the parts outside the CDR3, is DGGITQSPKYLFRKEGQNVTLSCEQNLNHDAMYWYRQDPGQGLRLIYYSQIVNDFQKGDIAEGYSVSREKKESFPLTVTSAQKNPTAFYLCASSMTTGGKSYNEQFFGPGTRLTVL.

V usage is TRBV7-9 and J usage is TRBJ2-5; no reliable D call. The J call may be in error: the DNA end matches TRBJ2-7 better. The CDR3 spans 14 residues. Germline V gene sequence: CDR1 SEHNR, CDR2 FQNEAQ (reference sequence). CDR3 in amino acids: CASSLVLGSYEQYF. The CDR3 DNA is TGTGCCAGCAGCTTAGTTTTAGGATCCTACGAGCAGTACTTC.

V gene TRBV4-1 combines with J gene TRBJ2-3, with no clear D. The CDR3 covers 15 residues. The V end was cut by 0 bases, the J end by 1 base, with 8 bases between. The germline V gene encodes CDR1 MGHRA and CDR2 YSYEKL. The CDR3 nucleotides are TGCGCCAGCAGCCAAGAAAGCAGCGGCACAGATACGCAGTATTTT. It specifies CASSQESSGTDTQYF.

The chain is built from TRBV29-1 and TRBJ2-2, with D unclear. The germline V gene has CDR1 SQVTM and CDR2 ANQGSEA. The CDR3 spans 12 residues. V lost 7 bases and J 6 bases, leaving 12 bases between the germline ends. CDR3 amino acids: CSARPPSGELFF. CDR3 nucleotides: TGCAGCGCCCGTCCCCCTTCCGGGGAGCTGTTTTTT.

Comment on this clone: The sample contains more than one DNA sequence encoding this CDR3. The rearrangement uses TRBV7-9 and TRBJ2-5; no clear D gene. Germline V CDR1 and CDR2: SEHNR, FQNEAQ (reference sequence). CDR3 length: 12 amino acids. Trimming took 5 bases from V and 2 from J, leaving 6 bases between them. CDR3 coding DNA: TGTGCCAGCAGCCCCGCGCAAGAGACCCAGTACTTC. Amino acids: CASSPAQETQYF.

The V gene is TRBV6-5, the J gene TRBJ2-3; either TRBD1 or TRBD2 may supply D (5 bases each). Trimming pared 2 bases from V and 6 bases from J, leaving 18 bases between. This CDR3 is 16 amino acids long. Germline CDR1 reads MNHEY; CDR2 reads SVGAGI. The CDR3 DNA follows: TGTGCCAGCAGTTACCCTGGGACCGACCCGGGGGATACGCAGTATTTT. This codes for CASSYPGTDPGDTQYF.

J is TRBJ1-2 and V is TRBV4-1; possibly TRBD1 for D (5 bases). Deletions cut 1 base from V and 2 bases from J, with 14 bases between. This CDR3 has 16 residues. Germline CDR1 MGHRA, CDR2 YSYEKL. The CDR3 nucleotides are TGCGCCAGCAGCCAAGGACCGGGACTGGTCAACTATGGCTACACCTTC. Its translation: CASSQGPGLVNYGYTF.

The chain links TRBV7-9 to TRBJ2-2; D not certain. The CDR3 consists of 13 residues. The V gene's germline CDR1 is SEHNR and CDR2 FQNEAQ (reference sequence). Between the trimmed V and J ends, which lost 7 bases and 6 bases, there was a span of 12 bases. CDR3 loop: CASIGRVSGELFF. The CDR3 DNA reads as TGTGCCAGCATAGGTCGGGTGTCCGGGGAGCTGTTTTTT.

The rearrangement uses TRBV9 and TRBJ2-7, with D uncertain. The germline V gene has CDR1 SGDLS and CDR2 YYNGEE. The ends were cut back, 0 bases at V and 7 bases at J, with 11 bases in the middle. The CDR3 has 13 amino acids. The CDR3 sequence: CASSVDGEREQYF. CDR3 in DNA: TGTGCCAGCAGCGTAGACGGAGAGAGGGAGCAGTACTTC.

This clone was counted once. V and J are TRBV27 and TRBJ2-7, with D possibly being TRBD1 (6 bases). Trimming pared 3 bases from V and 3 bases from J, leaving 15 bases between. CDR3 length equals 15 residues. CDR1 MNHEY and CDR2 SMNVEV come from the germline V gene (reference sequence). The CDR3 spells CASSFTTDRFYEQYF. The CDR3 nucleotides read TGTGCCAGCAGTTTCACCACGGACAGATTCTACGAGCAGTACTTC.

This clone has a handful of counts. The J gene is TRBJ2-2, the V gene TRBV27; the D gene is possibly TRBD1 (6 bases). Trimming shortened V by 5 bases and J by 9 bases, and 19 bases separated the two germline ends. Germline V gene sequence: CDR1 MNHEY, CDR2 SMNVEV (reference sequence). CDR3 length: 15 residues. CDR3 sequence: CASSPRGVGARELFF. As DNA, the CDR3 is TGTGCCAGCAGTCCCCGGGGCGTGGGGGCGAGGGAGCTGTTTTTT.

V and J are TRBV11-2 and TRBJ2-4, with 7 bases aligning to TRBD1. Germline CDR1 and CDR2: SGHAT and FQNNGV. The CDR3 has 12 amino acids. V lost 5 bases and J lost 12; bases outside the gene matches: 7. The CDR3 here is CASSADRVTQYF. The DNA for the CDR3 is TGTGCCAGCAGCGCAGACAGGGTCACTCAGTACTTC.

V and J are TRBV13 and TRBJ1-4, with D unresolved. Germline values: CDR1 PRHDT, CDR2 FYEKMQ (reference sequence). The CDR3 has 14 amino acids. Trimming took 0 bases from V and 8 from J, leaving 10 bases between them. The CDR3 spells CASSLGNPGEKLFF. CDR3 DNA sequence: TGTGCCAGCAGCTTAGGCAATCCGGGAGAAAAACTGTTTTTT.

This rearrangement joins TRBV4-2 to TRBJ2-5; the D is unclear. Germline assignment: CDR1 LGHNA and CDR2 YNFKEQ. The CDR3 extends over 17 amino acids. The V end lost 1 base, the J end lost 0 bases, and 15 bases lay between the germline ends. As DNA, the CDR3 is TGTGCCAGCAGCCAAGTATTGGGGAAGGGCTACCAAGAGACCCAGTACTTC. Translating gives CASSQVLGKGYQETQYF.

The rearrangement links TRBV9 to TRBJ2-2; D possibly corresponds to TRBD1 (6 bases). Between the trimmed V and J ends, which lost 1 base and 3 bases, there was a span of 13 bases. Germline V lookup: CDR1 SGDLS, CDR2 YYNGEE. This CDR3 spans 16 amino acids. The chain's CDR3 is CASSVTGGLDTGELFF. The CDR3, as DNA: TGTGCCAGCAGCGTAACTGGGGGCCTAGACACCGGGGAGCTGTTTTTT. Full variable domain (rest looked up from reference TRBV9 and TRBJ2-2): DSGVTQTPKHLITATGQRVTLRCSPRSGDLSVYWYQQSLDQGLQFLIQYYNGEERAKGNILERFSAQQFPDLHSELNLSSLELGDSALYFCASSVTGGLDTGELFFGEGSRLTVL.